These 22 T cell receptor beta chains came from one sample sequenced in a study of T cell responses to AZD1222 COVID-19 vaccine. Method: immunoSEQ multiplex PCR; TCRdb's copy keeps in-frame clones and lacks some. Among some 170,000 clones, 85% to 95% were seen once, and the ten largest hold 2.6%. Specimen: peripheral blood, collected on day 0 of AZD1222 vaccination. These receptors were taken from an adult in good health.

This clone occurred once. This rearrangement joins TRBV28 to TRBJ1-3, with D hard to call. This CDR3 comprises 16 residues. With 1 base removed from V and 0 bases from J, the gap between germline ends came to 10 bases. Germline V CDR1 and CDR2: MDHEN, SYDVKM. The CDR3 sequence is CASSLYGLLSGNTIYF. CDR3 sequence (DNA): TGTGCCAGCAGTTTATACGGTCTACTCTCTGGAAACACCATATATTTT.

The chain carries TRBV4-1 and TRBJ2-7; D is unresolved. The germline V and J ends were trimmed by 4 bases and 0 bases, with 13 bases remaining between them. The CDR3 totals 15 residues. Germline V gene sequence: CDR1 MGHRA, CDR2 YSYEKL. The CDR3 protein is CASSPTRGSSYEQYF. CDR3 nucleotides: TGCGCCAGCAGCCCGACTCGCGGTAGCTCCTACGAGCAGTACTTC.

This chain uses TRBV18 with TRBJ2-1; 8 positions match TRBD1. This CDR3 has 15 amino acids. Germline V lookup: CDR1 KGHSH, CDR2 LQKENI. V lost 3 bases and J lost 5; bases outside the gene matches: 6. CDR3 amino acids: CASSPSRTGNNEQFF. As DNA, the CDR3 is TGTGCCAGCTCACCTTCGCGGACAGGGAACAATGAGCAGTTCTTC.

The chain combines TRBV4-1 with TRBJ2-7; a possible D gene is TRBD2 (6 bases). V dropped 1 base and J dropped 4 bases, with 14 bases sitting between them. Looked up from germline, CDR1 is MGHRA and CDR2 is YSYEKL. The CDR3 extends over 15 amino acids. The CDR3, as DNA: TGCGCCAGCAGCCAAGTCATCGGGGCGGGGTACGAGCAGTACTTC. Translation gives CASSQVIGAGYEQYF.

The chain has TRBV7-2 and TRBJ2-3, with D maybe TRBD1 (6 bases). This CDR3 comprises 13 residues. V was cut by 4 bases and J by 4 bases, with 9 bases left in between. From germline, CDR1 is SGHTA and CDR2 FQGNSA. The CDR3 coding sequence is TGTGCCAGCAGCTATACAGGGCCAGATACGCAGTATTTT. The encoded protein is CASSYTGPDTQYF.

V and J are TRBV4-2 and TRBJ1-3; D gene uncertain. Trimming left V 0 bases short and J 4 bases short, with 16 bases between. In germline, CDR1 is LGHNA, CDR2 YNFKEQ. This CDR3 has 17 amino acids. CDR3 in amino acids: CASSQDRSLGFGNTIYF. The DNA for the CDR3 is TGTGCCAGCAGCCAAGATCGGAGTCTAGGATTCGGAAACACCATATATTTT.

This clone was observed once. The chain employs TRBV5-4 and TRBJ1-2; unclear D gene. Germline-derived CDR1 and CDR2 are SGHNT and YYREEE (reference sequence). This CDR3 contains 12 residues. V gave up 6 bases and J gave up 3 bases, with 9 bases separating them. The CDR3 DNA is TGTGCCAGCACAACGGATTACTATGGCTACACCTTC. Amino acids: CASTTDYYGYTF.

J is TRBJ1-1 and V is TRBV10-3; D not resolved. The V and J ends lost 4 bases and 3 bases respectively, with 18 bases between them. Germline lookup yields CDR1 ENHRY and CDR2 SYGVKD. This CDR3 has 16 residues. The CDR3 region has the DNA TGTGCCATCAGTGGAGGTGAGGCAAGTTGGGACACTGAAGCTTTCTTT. Its translation: CAISGGEASWDTEAFF.

The gene calls are TRBV7-9 and TRBJ1-5, with D maybe TRBD1 (5 bases). Between the trimmed V and J ends, which lost 5 bases and 3 bases, there was a span of 14 bases. Germline V gives CDR1 SEHNR, CDR2 FQNEAQ (reference sequence). This CDR3 is 15 amino acids long. As DNA, the CDR3 is TGTGCCAGCAGCAACGCCAGGGTTAACAATCAGCCCCAGCATTTT. Translation gives CASSNARVNNQPQHF.

V is TRBV3-1 (or the pseudogene TRBV3-2) and J is TRBJ2-5, with D possibly matching TRBD2 (5 bases). Per germline, CDR1 LGHDT and CDR2 YNNKEL (reference sequence). Trimming shortened V by 3 bases and J by 3 bases, and 17 bases separated the two germline ends. The CDR3 spans 16 residues. The CDR3 nucleotides are TGTGCCAGCAGCCAGAACGTATTGGCGGGCAAAGAGACCCAGTACTTC. It translates to CASSQNVLAGKETQYF.

This clone was seen a single time. The chain joins TRBV29-1 to TRBJ2-3; TRBD2 might be the D (6 bases). V lost 6 bases and J lost 2, with 12 bases in between. Germline values: CDR1 SQVTM, CDR2 ANQGSEA. The CDR3 extends over 13 amino acids. The DNA for the CDR3 is TGCAGCGTCGATAGCGGCCTCACAGATACGCAGTATTTT. It codes for CSVDSGLTDTQYF.

The rearrangement joins TRBV9 to TRBJ2-7; 7 nucleotides match TRBD2. V gave up 4 bases and J gave up 2 bases; unmatched junction bases: 6. The CDR3 loop spans 14 amino acids. The germline gives CDR1 SGDLS, CDR2 YYNGEE. Here the CDR3 DNA reads TGTGCCAGCAGCCCCGGGACTACACCCTACGAGCAGTACTTC. As protein: CASSPGTTPYEQYF.

The CDR3 nucleotides read TGTGCCAGCAGTGAAGCAGGGACTAGGACCTACAATGAGCAGTTCTTC. Protein: CASSEAGTRTYNEQFF. The chain joins TRBV6-1 to TRBJ2-1; 8 nucleotides line up with TRBD2. Germline trimming cut 0 bases from V and 2 bases from J; bases unmatched to any gene: 3. CDR1 is MNHNS and CDR2 is SASEGT in the germline V gene. The CDR3 totals 16 residues.

The chain combines TRBV18 with TRBJ2-3; D remains ambiguous. Per germline, CDR1 KGHSH and CDR2 LQKENI. Trimming stripped 1 base from V and 6 bases from J, with 8 bases between. This CDR3 spans 13 amino acids. The CDR3 region has the DNA TGTGCCAGCTCACCACGGACGGAGGATACGCAGTATTTT. Translating gives CASSPRTEDTQYF. Looking up the rest from reference TRBV18 and TRBJ2-3 gives the full variable domain: NAGVMQNPRHLVRRRGQEARLRCSPMKGHSHVYWYRQLPEEGLKFMVYLQKENIIDESGMPKERFSAEFPKEGPSILRIQQVVRGDSAAYFCASSPRTEDTQYFGPGTRLTVL.

With respect to this clone: The same CDR3 also results from other DNA sequences found in this sample. The chain carries TRBV12-3 or TRBV12-4 and TRBJ1-1, with D maybe TRBD1 (5 bases). There are 12 residues in the CDR3. The V end lost 4 bases, the J end lost 4 bases, and 7 bases lay between the germline ends. This CDR3 is CASSSGGTEAFF. In DNA, the CDR3 is TGTGCCAGCAGTTCCGGGGGCACTGAAGCTTTCTTT.

The rearrangement links TRBV19 to TRBJ2-7, with D perhaps TRBD2 (6 bases). V was pared by 10 bases and J by 2 bases, with 12 bases between. Per the germline V gene, CDR1 is LNHDA and CDR2 is SQIVND (reference sequence). The CDR3 extends over 12 amino acids. CDR3 nucleotide sequence: TGTGCCACCCCGGGGAGGACCTACGAGCAGTACTTC. Its translation is CATPGRTYEQYF.

This clone was counted only a few times. The chain recombines TRBV7-2 with TRBJ2-7, with 13 bases that match TRBD2. V was pared by 3 bases and J by 3 bases, with 2 bases of the junction left unmatched. CDR1 SGHTA and CDR2 FQGNSA come from the germline V gene. This CDR3 spans 15 amino acids. This chain's CDR3 is CASSFGTSGNYEQYF. In nucleotides, the CDR3 is TGTGCCAGCAGCTTCGGGACTAGCGGGAACTACGAGCAGTACTTC.

J is TRBJ2-5 and V is TRBV15, with TRBD1 matching over 8 bases. The germline V gene has CDR1 LNHNV and CDR2 YYDKDF (reference sequence). V shed 0 bases and J 4 bases; nucleotides not matched to a gene: 7. CDR3 size: 16 residues. CDR3 amino acids: CATSRDRGQGRETQYF. CDR3 nucleotide sequence: TGTGCCACCAGCAGAGATCGTGGACAGGGACGAGAGACCCAGTACTTC.

This sequence joins TRBV19 and TRBJ1-4; 10 bases line up with TRBD1. Germline lookup yields CDR1 LNHDA and CDR2 SQIVND (reference sequence). V lost 5 bases and J lost 8; bases outside the gene matches: 8. This CDR3 comprises 15 residues. The chain's CDR3 is CASSPSATGGEKLFF. For the CDR3, the DNA is TGTGCCAGTAGTCCCTCGGCGACAGGGGGCGAAAAACTGTTTTTT.

This clone was found once. This chain uses TRBV10-3 with TRBJ2-7; D is perhaps TRBD1 (5 bases). Trimming shortened V by 6 bases and J by 7 bases, and 10 bases separated the two germline ends. The CDR3 has 11 amino acids. CDR1 and CDR2 from the germline V gene are ENHRY and SYGVKD. CDR3 protein: CAIRQGQEQYF. DNA for the CDR3: TGTGCCATCAGGCAGGGCCAGGAGCAGTACTTC.

This clone is a singleton in its sample. The chain joins TRBV30 to TRBJ2-7, with 7 bases identical to TRBD2. The V gene's germline CDR1 is GTSNPN and CDR2 SVGIG (reference sequence). CDR3 length: 15 amino acids. V dropped 3 bases and J dropped 1; count of bases not matched to a gene: 9. CDR3 bases: TGTGCCTGGAGCCCTAGCGGTCGGGTATCCTACGAGCAGTACTTC. This codes for CAWSPSGRVSYEQYF.

This chain joins TRBV5-1 and TRBJ1-1, with D perhaps TRBD1 (6 bases). The germline gives CDR1 SGHRS, CDR2 YFSETQ. The CDR3 has 15 amino acids. The V end lost 0 bases, the J end lost 0 bases, and 9 bases lay between the germline ends. This CDR3 reads CASSLVQGLNTEAFF. The CDR3 DNA is TGCGCCAGCAGCTTGGTTCAGGGGTTGAACACTGAAGCTTTCTTT.